These 21 T cell receptor beta chains came from one sample sequenced in a study of cytomegalovirus exposure and HLA in healthy donors. Some clones are missing from TCRdb's copy, which holds only in-frame ones; the method was immunoSEQ multiplex PCR. The sample has about 130,000 clones; 89% are singletons. The specimen sequenced was PBMCs. These receptor sequences come from a woman younger than 35 in good health and CMV-seropositive.

This clone was observed a few times. The V call is TRBV27, the J call TRBJ2-7, with 8 bases lining up with TRBD2. CDR1 and CDR2 from the germline V gene are MNHEY and SMNVEV (reference sequence). With 6 bases clipped from V and 4 bases from J, the junction kept 11 bases outside the gene matches. The CDR3 consists of 15 residues. The CDR3 loop reads CASRSGGADLYEQYF. The CDR3 region has the DNA TGTGCCAGCAGGTCCGGGGGGGCCGATCTATACGAGCAGTACTTC.

The chain's CDR3 is CASSLSTSGGAEQYF. The DNA for the CDR3 is TGTGCCAGCAGCTTGTCGACTAGCGGGGGGGCCGAGCAGTACTTC. The V and J genes are TRBV7-2 and TRBJ2-7; 14 bases align to TRBD2. The CDR3 spans 15 residues. CDR1 is SGHTA, CDR2 FQGNSA, per germline. With V trimmed by 3 bases and J by 6 bases, 4 bases remained unmatched.

The V call is TRBV2, the J call TRBJ2-5, with TRBD2 identical over 10 bases. This CDR3 contains 16 residues. Germline lookup yields CDR1 SNHLY and CDR2 FYNNEI. V was pared by 4 bases and J by 1 base, with 6 bases of the junction left unmatched. The CDR3 loop reads CASSGTSGALQETQYF. The DNA of the CDR3 is TGTGCCAGCAGTGGCACTAGCGGGGCCCTCCAAGAGACCCAGTACTTC.

V usage is TRBV14 and J usage is TRBJ2-1; D gene ambiguous. The CDR3 is 15 residues long. Germline V gene lookup returns CDR1 SGHDN and CDR2 FVKESK. Deletions cut 4 bases from V and 6 bases from J, with 16 bases between. This CDR3 reads CASSLSSKTPNEQFF. The CDR3 DNA reads TGTGCCAGCAGCCTCTCATCTAAAACTCCCAATGAGCAGTTCTTC.

The chain joins TRBV7-9 to TRBJ2-5; 9 bases line up with TRBD2. Germline V lookup: CDR1 SEHNR, CDR2 FQNEAQ (reference sequence). After removal of 2 bases from V and 2 bases from J, the junction contained 6 bases not matched to a gene. CDR3 length: 16 residues. Here the CDR3 DNA reads TGTGCCAGCAGCTTAAGACTAGCGGACCTACAAGAGACCCAGTACTTC. Protein sequence: CASSLRLADLQETQYF.

This sequence joins TRBV19 and TRBJ2-7, with unresolved D. V gave up 4 bases and J gave up 4 bases, with 11 bases separating them. CDR3 length equals 13 residues. Germline V gives CDR1 LNHDA, CDR2 SQIVND (reference sequence). This CDR3 is CASSTISTYEQYF. The CDR3 bases are TGTGCCAGTAGTACCATTTCTACGTACGAGCAGTACTTC.

This chain joins TRBV14 and TRBJ1-6; no definite D call. V was shortened by 1 base and J by 12 bases, with 22 bases between the two germline ends. Germline V lookup: CDR1 SGHDN, CDR2 FVKESK. The length of the CDR3 is 17 residues. Here the CDR3 DNA reads TGTGCCAGCAGCCAAGTTAATCTGAGGGATCTCGGTCGACCCCTCCACTTT. Amino acids: CASSQVNLRDLGRPLHF.

The chain joins TRBV19 to TRBJ1-1; 9 bases align to TRBD1. CDR1 is LNHDA, CDR2 SQIVND, per germline (reference sequence). V shed 7 bases and J 4 bases; nucleotides not matched to a gene: 16. The CDR3 sequence is 17 residues long. Here the CDR3 DNA reads TGTGCCAGTATTGCCGGACAGGGGAGCCTTAGAGGCACTGAAGCTTTCTTT. This codes for CASIAGQGSLRGTEAFF.

The chain is built from TRBV25-1 and TRBJ2-1; the D is unclear. Trimming pared 3 bases from V and 12 bases from J, leaving 12 bases between. CDR3 length: 12 residues. The germline CDR1 and CDR2 sequences are MGHDK and SYGVNS. The CDR3 loop is CASSDHPDRQFF. The CDR3 nucleotides read TGTGCCAGCAGTGACCATCCTGATAGGCAGTTCTTC.

The chain uses TRBV2 and TRBJ2-5; D uncertain. This CDR3 region has 13 residues. Trimming removed 2 bases from V and 2 bases from J, with 6 bases in between. CDR1 and CDR2 from the germline V gene are SNHLY and FYNNEI. The CDR3 loop is CASSEYFQETQYF. CDR3 coding DNA: TGTGCCAGCAGTGAATACTTTCAAGAGACCCAGTACTTC.

The rearrangement joins TRBV11-1 to TRBJ2-3; TRBD2 aligns across 11 bases. Germline-derived CDR1 and CDR2 are SGHAT and FQDESV (reference sequence). The length of the CDR3 is 16 residues. Trimming cost V 2 bases and J 3 bases; bases outside gene matches: 4. CDR3 coding DNA: TGTGCCAGCAGCTTAACGCTAGCGGGGGGAACAGATACGCAGTATTTT. The encoded protein is CASSLTLAGGTDTQYF.

The chain employs TRBV7-6 and TRBJ2-7, with 7 nucleotides matching TRBD1. The CDR3 extends over 17 amino acids. The V gene end was trimmed by 1 base and the J gene end by 0 bases; junction bases not matched to a gene: 9. Germline V gene lookup returns CDR1 SGHVS and CDR2 FNYEAQ. Here the CDR3 reads CASSLVPGQTGSYEQYF. The CDR3 DNA reads as TGTGCCAGCAGCTTAGTACCGGGACAGACTGGCTCCTACGAGCAGTACTTC.

The CDR3 sequence is CASSPNLGAGELFF. The CDR3 region has the DNA TGTGCCAGCAGCCCGAATCTCGGGGCCGGGGAGCTGTTTTTT. The chain couples TRBV7-2 to TRBJ2-2; D may be TRBD2 (5 bases). The CDR3 has 14 amino acids. The V and J ends lost 5 bases and 6 bases respectively, with 13 bases between them. Germline V gene sequence: CDR1 SGHTA, CDR2 FQGNSA. The full variable domain, its missing parts supplied by reference TRBV7-2 and TRBJ2-2, is GAGVSQSPSNKVTEKGKDVELRCDPISGHTALYWYRQSLGQGLEFLIYFQGNSAPDKSGLPSDRFSAERTGGSVSTLTIQRTQQEDSAVYLCASSPNLGAGELFFGEGSRLTVL.

This rearrangement joins TRBV6-5 to TRBJ1-1; weak D call: TRBD1 (6 bases). V was clipped by 2 bases and J by 3 bases, with 13 bases between them. The CDR3 is made up of 15 amino acids. Germline V CDR1 and CDR2: MNHEY, SVGAGI. CDR3 loop: CASSYLRGRYTEAFF. In DNA form, the CDR3 reads TGTGCCAGCAGTTACCTCAGGGGAAGGTACACTGAAGCTTTCTTT.

In its sample, this clone was seen once. The chain is built from TRBV15 and TRBJ1-4; 9 bases map to TRBD1. CDR3 size: 16 residues. J gave up 7 bases and V 0 bases, and 6 bases lay outside the gene matches. CDR1 is LNHNV and CDR2 is YYDKDF in the germline V gene (reference sequence). The CDR3 region is CATSRDRGTGSEKLFF. In DNA, the CDR3 is TGTGCCACCAGCAGAGATCGGGGGACAGGGAGTGAAAAACTGTTTTTT.

V gene TRBV18 combines with J gene TRBJ2-2; D might be TRBD1 (5 bases). The V end lost 2 bases, the J end lost 4 bases, and 14 bases lay between the germline ends. Germline-derived CDR1 and CDR2 are KGHSH and LQKENI. CDR3 length equals 16 residues. CDR3 residues: CASSPYDRSTTGELFF. The CDR3 DNA reads as TGTGCCAGCTCACCATACGACAGATCAACCACCGGGGAGCTGTTTTTT.

The rearrangement uses TRBV30 and TRBJ2-7; weak D call: TRBD1 (5 bases). Per the germline V gene, CDR1 is GTSNPN and CDR2 is SVGIG (reference sequence). V was clipped by 0 bases and J by 5 bases, with 17 bases between them. This CDR3 is built from 15 residues. The CDR3 DNA follows: TGTGCCTGGAGTGTAGGGGCCCAGGGCGGCGACGAGCAGTACTTC. Translated: CAWSVGAQGGDEQYF.

The J gene is TRBJ1-1, the V gene TRBV19; tentatively, D is TRBD1 (6 bases). V was pared by 9 bases and J by 7 bases, with 18 bases between. CDR1 is LNHDA, CDR2 SQIVND, per germline (reference sequence). The CDR3 has 13 amino acids. The CDR3 reads CASLGAIDLEAFF. The CDR3 bases are TGTGCCAGCCTGGGGGCGATAGACCTTGAAGCTTTCTTT. Full variable domain (remainder filled in from reference TRBV19 and TRBJ1-1): DGGITQSPKYLFRKEGQNVTLSCEQNLNHDAMYWYRQDPGQGLRLIYYSQIVNDFQKGDIAEGYSVSREKKESFPLTVTSAQKNPTAFYLCASLGAIDLEAFFGQGTRLTVV.

The chain employs TRBV7-3 and TRBJ2-2, with a tentative D call TRBD2 (6 bases). Trimming removed 4 bases from V and 6 bases from J, with 9 bases in between. CDR1 and CDR2 (germline): SGHTA, FQGTGA. The CDR3 has 13 residues. In nucleotides, the CDR3 is TGTGCCAGCAGCTCTCCGGGGGCCGGGGAGCTGTTTTTT. Translated: CASSSPGAGELFF.

The rearrangement joins TRBV9 to TRBJ2-3; unclear D gene. V was shortened by 4 bases and J by 1 base, with 10 bases between the two germline ends. CDR1 and CDR2 (germline): SGDLS, YYNGEE. There are 14 residues in the CDR3. In nucleotides, the CDR3 is TGTGCCAGCAGCTCCACTACCCGCACAGATACGCAGTATTTT. It is translated as CASSSTTRTDTQYF.

CDR3 bases: TGTGCCAGCAGCTCCTACCCCTACGAGCAGTACTTC. Its protein product is CASSSYPYEQYF. The chain employs TRBV13 and TRBJ2-7, with D hard to call. The CDR3 has 12 amino acids. Trimming left V 4 bases short and J 2 bases short, with 6 bases between. Germline CDR1 and CDR2: PRHDT and FYEKMQ (reference sequence).